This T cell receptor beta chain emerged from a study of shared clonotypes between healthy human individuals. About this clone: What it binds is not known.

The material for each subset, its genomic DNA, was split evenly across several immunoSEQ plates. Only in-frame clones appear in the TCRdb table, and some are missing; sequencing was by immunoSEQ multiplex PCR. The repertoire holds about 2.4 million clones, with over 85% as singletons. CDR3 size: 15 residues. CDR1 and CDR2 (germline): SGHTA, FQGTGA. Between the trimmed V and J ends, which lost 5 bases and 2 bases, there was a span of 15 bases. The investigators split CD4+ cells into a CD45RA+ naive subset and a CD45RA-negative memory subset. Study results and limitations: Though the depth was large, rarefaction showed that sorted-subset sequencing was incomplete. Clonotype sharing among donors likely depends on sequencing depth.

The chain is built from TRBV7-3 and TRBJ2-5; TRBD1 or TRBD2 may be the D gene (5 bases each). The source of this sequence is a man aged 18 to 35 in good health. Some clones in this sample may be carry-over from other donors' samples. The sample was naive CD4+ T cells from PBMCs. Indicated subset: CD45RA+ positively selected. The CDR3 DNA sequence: TGTGCCAGCAGCCGATACGGGACGGGGCAAGAGACCCAGTACTTC. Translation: CASSRYGTGQETQYF.